This T cell receptor beta chain was captured by sequencing in a study of T-cell reconstitution after alpha-beta-depleted transplantation in children (TCRdb year 2016). At the level of the whole study: Using TCR repertoire profiling, the study followed T-cell immune reconstitution in a quantitative way in children after TCRalphabeta/CD19-depleted allogeneic hematopoietic cell transplantation.

From a lookup of the germline V gene (reference sequence), CDR1 and CDR2 are MNHEY and SMNVEV. Unmatched junction bases come to 5, with V trimmed by 6 bases and J by 1 base. The CDR3 measures 15 amino acids from cysteine to phenylalanine. Here the CDR3 DNA is all that survives: 45 bases in frame from base 1. For this clonotype: It lacks a known antigen. This may be a read error: a much more frequent sequence differs by one nucleotide.

Receptors were amplified or captured by PCR. Data came from an Illumina HiSeq 2500. TCR libraries were prepared with molecular barcoding, using unique molecular identifiers to normalize TCRbeta repertoire quantification. In TCRdb, the public reads were trimmed at Q25 with fastp and aligned with MiXCR, with productive beta chains retained. Identical CDR3 protein sequences are pooled into one entry, listed with their most common genes and DNA. This sample holds 490,000 or so distinct CDR3 sequences; approximately 12% were observed only once. Jointly, the top ten make up around 5.6% of the sample. The V and J segments used are TRBV27 and TRBJ2-3, and TRBD2 matches 9 of the central bases. The receptor was isolated from a human donor who donated a stem cell graft to a child with combined immunodeficiency. This specimen consisted of PBMCs from the stem cell graft donor, obtained from the stem cell graft. The CDR3 protein is CASRLSGGGTDTQYF. The nucleotides read TGTGCCAGCAGACTTAGCGGGGGCGGCACAGATACGCAGTATTTT.